This T cell receptor beta chain came from a study of cytomegalovirus exposure and HLA in healthy donors. Study information: An earlier analysis found 110 million or so unique TCR beta sequences from about 190 million T cells. Overall study findings and caveats: HLA allele associations emerged for fewer than 20,000 TCR beta sequences in a later analysis, at 0.05 false discovery rate. Earlier analysis found most TCR beta V segments productive about 87% or about 30% of the time.

Researchers ran the PCR with 60 Vbeta and 13 Jbeta primers. The protocol was immunoSEQ multiplex PCR, while the TCRdb copy is restricted to in-frame clones and leaves out a portion. The table records 180,000 or so clones, 70% to 80% of them present only once. Donors were nominally healthy when sampled, though unrecorded immune exposures were likely. This CDR3 is built from 16 residues. Germline values: CDR1 SGHRS, CDR2 YFSETQ. Trimming left V 1 base short and J 0 bases short, with 11 bases between. This clone has a single count. Its antigen is still unknown. This TCR derives from a man aged 18-30 years in good health and CMV-seronegative. Sequencing was carried out using PBMCs. This chain links TRBV5-1 with TRBJ1-3; no clear D. The CDR3 region has the DNA TGCGCCAGCAGCTTGTTCGACTTTAGCTCTGGAAACACCATATATTTT. This codes for CASSLFDFSSGNTIYF.